This is a list of T cell receptor beta chains from one sample in a study of T cell responses to AZD1222 COVID-19 vaccine. Assay: immunoSEQ multiplex PCR; the TCRdb copy retains only in-frame clones and omits some. This table has under 200,000 clones, roughly 94% appearing once. This specimen consisted of peripheral blood, obtained 28 days after the second AZD1222 dose. The origin of the receptors is an adult who received the AZD1222 COVID-19 vaccine. The conserved cysteine and the conserved F or W are not part of the CDR3 here. Fields, in order: J gene, V gene, CDR3 length, CDR3 protein.

j_gene: TRBJ1-6
v_gene: TRBV25-1
len: 12
CDR3aa: ASSELARDSPLH

j_gene: TRBJ1-4
v_gene: TRBV6-5
len: 12
CDR3aa: ASSGMGPNEKLF

j_gene: TRBJ2-3
v_gene: TRBV2
len: 11
CDR3aa: ASSLDSTDTQY

j_gene: TRBJ1-1
v_gene: TRBV18
len: 11
CDR3aa: ASSPYRDTEAF

j_gene: TRBJ2-1
v_gene: TRBV2
len: 10
CDR3aa: ASITDTPEQF

j_gene: TRBJ1-2
v_gene: TRBV9
len: 12
CDR3aa: ASSVRDSNYGYT

j_gene: TRBJ2-7
v_gene: TRBV4-2
len: 13
CDR3aa: ASSRGVQGSYEQY

j_gene: TRBJ1-1
v_gene: TRBV5-4
len: 11
CDR3aa: ASRTGQNTEAF

j_gene: TRBJ2-1
v_gene: TRBV7-9
len: 13
CDR3aa: ASSLAGGLLNEQF

j_gene: TRBJ1-4
v_gene: TRBV30
len: 18
CDR3aa: AWSVLRTHGTVGANEKLF

j_gene: TRBJ2-7
v_gene: TRBV29-1
len: 15
CDR3aa: SVEGLDTGGSNYEQY

j_gene: TRBJ1-2
v_gene: TRBV6-2/TRBV6-3
len: 9
CDR3aa: ASSPALHYT

j_gene: TRBJ1-2
v_gene: TRBV19
len: 11
CDR3aa: ASSPTTNYGYT

j_gene: TRBJ1-5
v_gene: TRBV4-1
len: 15
CDR3aa: ASSQDAGGGGNQPQH

j_gene: TRBJ2-5
v_gene: TRBV4-2
len: 13
CDR3aa: ASSQGIGGLETQY

j_gene: TRBJ2-5
v_gene: TRBV5-1
len: 17
CDR3aa: ASSLPRRQASEHQETQY

j_gene: TRBJ1-2
v_gene: TRBV7-9
len: 11
CDR3aa: ASSPGTPWGYT

j_gene: TRBJ2-7
v_gene: TRBV11-2
len: 8
CDR3aa: ASRGREQY

j_gene: TRBJ2-1
v_gene: TRBV3-1/TRBV3-2
len: 13
CDR3aa: ASSQGLETYNEQF

j_gene: TRBJ2-4
v_gene: TRBV7-2
len: 11
CDR3aa: ASSLGTENIQY

j_gene: TRBJ1-1
v_gene: TRBV9
len: 13
CDR3aa: ASSATTGAGTEAF

j_gene: TRBJ1-2
v_gene: TRBV6-5
len: 12
CDR3aa: ASSYFRQGDGYT

j_gene: TRBJ2-7
v_gene: TRBV4-1
len: 12
CDR3aa: ASSQDKGSYEQY

j_gene: TRBJ2-7
v_gene: TRBV7-2
len: 14
CDR3aa: ASSLGPAGIAYEQY

j_gene: TRBJ1-1
v_gene: TRBV3-1/TRBV3-2
len: 12
CDR3aa: ASSRRDRRDEAF

j_gene: TRBJ1-2
v_gene: TRBV29-1
len: 11
CDR3aa: SGIQTRDYGYT

j_gene: TRBJ2-1
v_gene: TRBV5-1
len: 14
CDR3aa: ASSPSLAGPYNEQF